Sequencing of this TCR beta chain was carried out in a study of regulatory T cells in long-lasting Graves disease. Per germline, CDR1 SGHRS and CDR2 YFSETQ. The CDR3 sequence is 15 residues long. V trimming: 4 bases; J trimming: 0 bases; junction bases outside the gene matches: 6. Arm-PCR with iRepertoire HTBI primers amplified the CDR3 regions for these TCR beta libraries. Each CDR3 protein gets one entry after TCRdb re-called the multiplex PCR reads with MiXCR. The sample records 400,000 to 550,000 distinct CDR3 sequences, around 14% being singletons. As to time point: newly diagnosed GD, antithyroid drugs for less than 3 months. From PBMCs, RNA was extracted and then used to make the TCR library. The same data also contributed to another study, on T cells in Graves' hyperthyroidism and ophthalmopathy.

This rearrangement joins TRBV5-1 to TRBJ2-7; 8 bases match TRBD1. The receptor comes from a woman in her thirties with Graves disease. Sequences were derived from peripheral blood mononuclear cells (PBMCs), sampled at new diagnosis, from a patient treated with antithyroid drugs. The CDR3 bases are TGCGCCAGCAGCGCCCCGACAGGGGTCTCCTACGAGCAGTACTTC. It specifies CASSAPTGVSYEQYF.